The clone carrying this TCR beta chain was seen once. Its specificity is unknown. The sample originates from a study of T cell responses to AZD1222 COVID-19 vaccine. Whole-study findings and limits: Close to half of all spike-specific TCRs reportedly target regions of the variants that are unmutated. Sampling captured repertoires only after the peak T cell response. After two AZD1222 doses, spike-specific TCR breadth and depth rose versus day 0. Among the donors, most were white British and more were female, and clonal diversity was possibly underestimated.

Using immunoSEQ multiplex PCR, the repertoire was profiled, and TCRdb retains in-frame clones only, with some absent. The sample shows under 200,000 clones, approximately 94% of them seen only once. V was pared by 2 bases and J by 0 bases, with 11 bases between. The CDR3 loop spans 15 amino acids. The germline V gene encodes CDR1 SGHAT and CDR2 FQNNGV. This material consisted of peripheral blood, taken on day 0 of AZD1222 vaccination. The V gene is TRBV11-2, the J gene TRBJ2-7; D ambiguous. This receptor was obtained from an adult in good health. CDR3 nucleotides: TGTGCCAGCAGCTTATCACCTCATTACTCCTACGAGCAGTACTTC. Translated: CASSLSPHYSYEQYF.